The sequence of this T cell receptor (beta chain) was determined in a study of shared clonotypes between healthy human individuals. Assay used: immunoSEQ multiplex PCR; TCRdb lists only in-frame clones, some missing. The table shows 300,000 or so clones, with around two thirds occurring only once. Germline V lookup: CDR1 SGHAT, CDR2 FQNNGV. The V end was cut by 1 base, the J end by 0 bases, with 7 bases between. There are 16 residues in the CDR3. The chain joins TRBV11-2 to TRBJ2-6; D gene ambiguous. The origin of this receptor is a man aged 25 to 40 in good health. Sequenced: memory CD4+ T cells sorted from blood. Subset in this sample: CD45RA-negative fraction. The CDR3 protein is CASSLGLSSGANVLTF. The CDR3 DNA reads as TGTGCCAGCAGCTTAGGTTTATCCTCTGGGGCCAACGTCCTGACTTTC.